This T cell receptor beta chain is from a study of vaccination effects on CD4 cells after COVID-19. Regarding this clone: Its antigen is currently unknown.

At the end of about ten days of culture, CD4+ T cells were isolated. Germline CDR1 reads MNHEY; CDR2 reads SVGAGI. The ends were cut back, 0 bases at V and 6 bases at J, with 10 bases in the middle. The CDR3 runs 14 residues. This table comes from immunoSEQ multiplex PCR, and its TCRdb copy is limited to in-frame clones, with some not included. There are approximately 60,000 clones in the sample; under 80% occur only once, and around 21% lies in the top ten. The V gene is TRBV6-5, the J gene TRBJ2-3, with no clear D. The sequence was collected from a human donor who had a prior SARS-CoV-2 infection. The sample here was CD4+ T cells from PBMCs cultured without peptide, taken before COVID-19 vaccination. CDR3 DNA sequence: TGTGCCAGCAGTTACTCCCCTGAGTTTGATACGCAGTATTTT. Its translation: CASSYSPEFDTQYF.